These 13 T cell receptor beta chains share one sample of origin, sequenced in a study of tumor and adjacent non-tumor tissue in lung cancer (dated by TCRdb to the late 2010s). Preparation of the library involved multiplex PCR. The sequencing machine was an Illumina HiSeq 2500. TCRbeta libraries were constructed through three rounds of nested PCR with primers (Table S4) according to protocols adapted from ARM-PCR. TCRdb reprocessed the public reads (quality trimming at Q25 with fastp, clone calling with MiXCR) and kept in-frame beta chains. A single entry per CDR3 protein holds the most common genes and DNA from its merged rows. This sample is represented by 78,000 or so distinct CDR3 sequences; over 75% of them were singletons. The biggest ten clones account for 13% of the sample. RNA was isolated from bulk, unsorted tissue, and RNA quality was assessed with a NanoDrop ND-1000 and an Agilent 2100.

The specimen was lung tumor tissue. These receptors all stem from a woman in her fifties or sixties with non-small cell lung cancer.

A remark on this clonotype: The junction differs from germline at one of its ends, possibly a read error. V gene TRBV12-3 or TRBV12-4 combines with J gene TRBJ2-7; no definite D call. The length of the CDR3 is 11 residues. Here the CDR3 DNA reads TGTGCCTGCAGTCGAGACTGCGAGCAGTGCTTC. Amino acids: CACSRDCEQCF.

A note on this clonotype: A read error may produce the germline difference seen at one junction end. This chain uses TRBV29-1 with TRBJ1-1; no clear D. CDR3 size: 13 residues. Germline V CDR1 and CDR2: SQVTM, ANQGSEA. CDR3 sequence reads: CSVGGGLNTKAFF. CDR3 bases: TGCAGTGTTGGTGGCGGACTGAACACTAAAGCTTTCTTT.

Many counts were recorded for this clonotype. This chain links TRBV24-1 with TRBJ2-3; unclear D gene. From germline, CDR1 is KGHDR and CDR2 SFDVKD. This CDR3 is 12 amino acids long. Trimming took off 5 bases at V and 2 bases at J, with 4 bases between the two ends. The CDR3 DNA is TGTGCCACCAGTGGAAACACAGATACGCAGTATTTT. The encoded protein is CATSGNTDTQYF.

The CDR3 nucleotides read TGTGCCAGCAAGAGCCTAACAGGGTCCCTTGTGGATCATCAGTTCTTC. It translates to CASKSLTGSLVDHQFF. This rearrangement joins TRBV6-1 to TRBJ2-1, with D maybe TRBD1 (6 bases). CDR3 length equals 16 residues. Deletions cut 7 bases from V and 13 bases from J, with 29 bases between. Germline values: CDR1 MNHNS, CDR2 SASEGT.

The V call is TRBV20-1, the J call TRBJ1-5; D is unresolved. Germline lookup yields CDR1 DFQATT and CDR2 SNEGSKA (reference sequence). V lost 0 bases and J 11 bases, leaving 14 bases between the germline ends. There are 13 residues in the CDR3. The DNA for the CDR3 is TGCAGTGCTAGAGAACATAGCAATCAAGCCCAGCATTTT. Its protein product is CSAREHSNQAQHF.

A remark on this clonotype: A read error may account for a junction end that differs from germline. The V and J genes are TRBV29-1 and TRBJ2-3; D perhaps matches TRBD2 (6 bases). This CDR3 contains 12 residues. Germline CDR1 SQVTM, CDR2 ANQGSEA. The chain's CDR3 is CSVDTSTNTQYF. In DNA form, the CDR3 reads TGCAGCGTTGATACTAGCACAAATACGCAGTATTTT.

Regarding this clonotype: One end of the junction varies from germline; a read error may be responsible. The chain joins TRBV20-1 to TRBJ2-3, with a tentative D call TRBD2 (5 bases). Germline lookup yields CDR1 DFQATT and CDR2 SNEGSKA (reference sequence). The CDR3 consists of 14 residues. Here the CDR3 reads CSAAGITMIDTQYF. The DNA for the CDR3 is TGCAGTGCGGCCGGGATTACTATGATAGATACACAGTATTTT.

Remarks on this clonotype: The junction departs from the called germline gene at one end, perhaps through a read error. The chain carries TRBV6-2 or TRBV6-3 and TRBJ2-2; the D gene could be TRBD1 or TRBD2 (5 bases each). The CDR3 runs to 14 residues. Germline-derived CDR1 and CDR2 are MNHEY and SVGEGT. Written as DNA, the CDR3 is TGTGCCAGCAGTCTGGACAAGCATACCGGGGAACTGTTTTTT. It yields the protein CASSLDKHTGELFF.

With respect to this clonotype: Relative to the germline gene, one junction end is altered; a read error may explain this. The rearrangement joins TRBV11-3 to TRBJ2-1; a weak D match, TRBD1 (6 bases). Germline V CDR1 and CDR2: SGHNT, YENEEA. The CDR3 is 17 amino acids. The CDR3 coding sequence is TGTGTCAGCAGCCCCTCTTCGACAGAGAGGGGGTCCAATGAGCAATTCTTC. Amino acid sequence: CVSSPSSTERGSNEQFF.

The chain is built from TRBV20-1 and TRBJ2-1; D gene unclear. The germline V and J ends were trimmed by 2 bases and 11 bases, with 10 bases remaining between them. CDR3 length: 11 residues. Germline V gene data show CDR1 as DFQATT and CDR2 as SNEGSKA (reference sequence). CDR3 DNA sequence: TGCAGTGCTAGACGGCACGGTAAGCAGTTCTTC. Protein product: CSARRHGKQFF.

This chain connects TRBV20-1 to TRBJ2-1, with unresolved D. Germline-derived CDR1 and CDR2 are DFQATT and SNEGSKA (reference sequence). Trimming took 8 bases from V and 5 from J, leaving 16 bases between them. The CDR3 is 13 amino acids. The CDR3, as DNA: TGCAGTTCTCCCTCTAGTGAGCACAATGAGCAGTTCTTC. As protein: CSSPSSEHNEQFF.

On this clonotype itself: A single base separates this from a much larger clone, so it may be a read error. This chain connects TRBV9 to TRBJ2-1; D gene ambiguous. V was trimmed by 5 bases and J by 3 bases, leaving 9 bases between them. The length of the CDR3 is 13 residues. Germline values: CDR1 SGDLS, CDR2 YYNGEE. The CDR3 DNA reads TGTGCCAGCAGTCCAAGCTACTACAATGAGCAGTTCTTC. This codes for CASSPSYYNEQFF.

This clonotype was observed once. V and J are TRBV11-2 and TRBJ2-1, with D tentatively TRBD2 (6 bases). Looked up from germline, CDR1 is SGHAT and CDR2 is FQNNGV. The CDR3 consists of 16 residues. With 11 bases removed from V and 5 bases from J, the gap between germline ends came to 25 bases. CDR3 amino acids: CAGTRMILTGDNEQFF. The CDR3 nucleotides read TGTGCCGGCACCCGGATGATACTAACGGGGGACAATGAGCAGTTCTTC.